This T cell receptor (beta chain) was recorded in a study of patients and donors after allogeneic stem cell transplantation. Using its own MiXCR run on the RT-PCR reads, TCRdb lists one record per CDR3 protein. The sample consists of about 7,600 distinct CDR3 sequences, approximately 10% of them appearing once. Deletions cut 5 bases from V and 4 bases from J, with 9 bases between. This CDR3 has 13 residues. CDR1 MNHEY and CDR2 SVGEGT come from the germline V gene. This clonotype has ten or more counts. V usage is TRBV6-2 or TRBV6-3 and J usage is TRBJ1-5; weak D call: TRBD1 (6 bases). Sequencing was performed on blood, either unsorted or a sorted T cell fraction (not recorded which). The clonotype comes from a human donor who was either an allogeneic HSCT recipient or a stem cell or donor lymphocyte infusion donor (not recorded which). It is not recorded whose cells these are; they may come from a transplant donor. In DNA form, the CDR3 reads TGTGCCAGCAGTCCTACAGGGAATCAGCCCCAGCATTTT. It is translated as CASSPTGNQPQHF.